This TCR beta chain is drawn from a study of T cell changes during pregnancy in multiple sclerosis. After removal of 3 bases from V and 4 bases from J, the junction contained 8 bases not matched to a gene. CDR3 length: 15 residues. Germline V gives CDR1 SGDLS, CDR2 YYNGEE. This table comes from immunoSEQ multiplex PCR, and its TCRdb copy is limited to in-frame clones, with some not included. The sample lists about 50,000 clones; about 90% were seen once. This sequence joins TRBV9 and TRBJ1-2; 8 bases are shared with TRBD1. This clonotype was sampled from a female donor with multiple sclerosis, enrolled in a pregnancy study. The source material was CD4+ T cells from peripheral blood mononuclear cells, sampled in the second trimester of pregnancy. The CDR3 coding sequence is TGTGCCAGCAGCGGACGGACAGGGAGGAGCTATGGCTACACCTTC. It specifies CASSGRTGRSYGYTF. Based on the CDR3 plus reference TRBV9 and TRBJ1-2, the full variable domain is DSGVTQTPKHLITATGQRVTLRCSPRSGDLSVYWYQQSLDQGLQFLIQYYNGEERAKGNILERFSAQQFPDLHSELNLSSLELGDSALYFCASSGRTGRSYGYTFGSGTRLTVV.